Presented here are 20 T cell receptor beta chains from one specimen sequenced in a study of cytomegalovirus exposure and HLA in healthy donors. The PCR used 60 Vbeta and 13 Jbeta primers. Sequenced by immunoSEQ multiplex PCR; TCRdb stores in-frame clones only, minus some. The table records 150,000 to 200,000 clones, about 80% of them present only once. Sequencing used PBMCs. These receptors originate from a middle-aged woman in good health and CMV-seronegative.

Concerning this clone: Other DNA sequences within the sample encode an identical CDR3. The chain employs TRBV7-2 and TRBJ1-5; 9 bases align to TRBD1. CDR3 length equals 14 residues. Germline values: CDR1 SGHTA, CDR2 FQGNSA. Trimming removed 4 bases from V and 7 bases from J; junction bases left unmatched: 5. The CDR3 here is CASSSGTGNQPQHF. DNA for the CDR3: TGTGCCAGCAGCTCAGGGACAGGGAACCAGCCCCAGCATTTT.

This chain uses TRBV15 with TRBJ1-2, with D perhaps matching TRBD1 (5 bases). The germline V and J ends were trimmed by 3 bases and 4 bases, with 9 bases remaining between them. CDR3 size: 13 residues. CDR1 is LNHNV, CDR2 YYDKDF, per germline (reference sequence). The CDR3 is CATSRDTRYGYTF. CDR3 coding DNA: TGTGCCACCAGCAGGGACACCCGCTATGGCTACACCTTC.

The chain recombines TRBV25-1 with TRBJ2-1; 8 nucleotides match TRBD1. V dropped 8 bases and J dropped 6; count of bases not matched to a gene: 12. Germline CDR1 MGHDK, CDR2 SYGVNS. This CDR3 comprises 15 residues. CDR3 protein: CASLPPGQVRNEQFF. CDR3 in DNA: TGTGCCAGCCTTCCCCCGGGACAGGTACGCAATGAGCAGTTCTTC. Variable domain in full (rest from reference TRBV25-1 and TRBJ2-1): EADIYQTPRYLVIGTGKKITLECSQTMGHDKMYWYQQDPGMELHLIHYSYGVNSTEKGDLSSESTVSRIRTEHFPLTLESARPSHTSQYLCASLPPGQVRNEQFFGPGTRLTVL.

The V and J genes are TRBV2 and TRBJ2-2; tentatively, D is TRBD1 (5 bases). Germline values: CDR1 SNHLY, CDR2 FYNNEI. The CDR3 runs 13 residues. The germline V and J ends were trimmed by 7 bases and 4 bases, with 10 bases remaining between them. As DNA, the CDR3 is TGTGCCAGCACAGGGATACGCACCGGGGAGCTGTTTTTT. As protein: CASTGIRTGELFF.

The V and J genes are TRBV19 and TRBJ1-5, with D unresolved. The CDR3 extends over 16 amino acids. CDR1 LNHDA and CDR2 SQIVND come from the germline V gene (reference sequence). V lost 3 bases to trimming and J lost 3 bases, with 15 bases between them. In nucleotides, the CDR3 is TGTGCCAGTAGTATGGGCCAGATAGAATACAATCAGCCCCAGCATTTT. Its protein is CASSMGQIEYNQPQHF.

Written as DNA, the CDR3 is TGTGCCAGTGGGGGGGTAGAGTCCTACAATGAGCAGTTCTTC. This translates into CASGGVESYNEQFF. The chain employs TRBV28 and TRBJ2-1, with 7 bases matching TRBD2. Germline values: CDR1 MDHEN, CDR2 SYDVKM. This CDR3 comprises 14 residues. The V and J ends lost 9 bases and 1 base, in that order; junction bases with no gene match: 6.

The J gene is TRBJ2-3, the V gene TRBV29-1, with D possibly TRBD2 on 6 matching bases. The germline V gene has CDR1 SQVTM and CDR2 ANQGSEA. V was pared by 0 bases and J by 1 base, with 14 bases between. This CDR3 is 16 amino acids long. This chain's CDR3 is CSVEDLRDSGTDTQYF. The CDR3 bases are TGCAGCGTTGAAGACCTTCGGGACTCGGGCACAGATACGCAGTATTTT.

V and J are TRBV5-1 and TRBJ2-1; 8 bases line up with TRBD2. The CDR3 is made up of 16 amino acids. Per the germline V gene, CDR1 is SGHRS and CDR2 is YFSETQ. The ends lost 0 bases at V and 4 bases at J; junction bases unmatched: 6. CDR3 DNA sequence: TGCGCCAGCAGCTTGGGAGCGGGAGCAGGATACAATGAGCAGTTCTTC. The encoded protein is CASSLGAGAGYNEQFF. The whole variable domain, remainder taken from reference TRBV5-1 and TRBJ2-1, is KAGVTQTPRYLIKTRGQQVTLSCSPISGHRSVSWYQQTPGQGLQFLFEYFSETQRNKGNFPGRFSGRQFSNSRSEMNVSTLELGDSALYLCASSLGAGAGYNEQFFGPGTRLTVL.

V and J are TRBV5-6 and TRBJ1-2; 10 nucleotides agree with TRBD1. Germline-derived CDR1 and CDR2 are SGHDT and YYEEEE. The CDR3 sequence is 14 residues long. V lost 3 bases to trimming and J lost 4 bases; unmatched junction nucleotides: 3. This chain's CDR3 is CASSWGQGSYGYTF. The CDR3 nucleotides are TGTGCCAGCAGCTGGGGACAGGGGAGCTATGGCTACACCTTC.

Note on this clone: The same CDR3 arises from other DNA sequences in this sample as well. The genes are TRBV5-6 and TRBJ2-3; D gene ambiguous. Germline loops: CDR1 SGHDT, CDR2 YYEEEE. The CDR3 contains 13 residues. Trimming removed 4 bases from V and 0 bases from J, with 6 bases in between. CDR3 protein: CASSPSSTDTQYF. CDR3 DNA sequence: TGTGCCAGCAGCCCATCCAGCACAGATACGCAGTATTTT. Looking up the rest from reference TRBV5-6 and TRBJ2-3 gives the full variable domain: DAGVTQSPTHLIKTRGQQVTLRCSPKSGHDTVSWYQQALGQGPQFIFQYYEEEERQRGNFPDRFSGHQFPNYSSELNVNALLLGDSALYLCASSPSSTDTQYFGPGTRLTVL.

CDR3 sequence reads: CAISEGQGANQPQHF. CDR3 nucleotide sequence: TGTGCCATCAGTGAAGGACAGGGGGCGAATCAGCCCCAGCATTTT. The rearrangement uses TRBV10-3 and TRBJ1-5; the match to TRBD1 covers 11 bases. The CDR3 runs to 15 residues. V lost 3 bases and J lost 4; bases outside the gene matches: 2. Germline V CDR1 and CDR2: ENHRY, SYGVKD.

This clone has a single count. The chain couples TRBV6-5 to TRBJ2-5; TRBD2 is a possible D gene (6 bases). Germline CDR1 and CDR2: MNHEY and SVGAGI. The germline V and J ends were trimmed by 6 bases and 2 bases, with 16 bases remaining between them. The length of the CDR3 is 15 residues. As DNA, the CDR3 is TGTGCCAGCAGCCTTAGCGGAAGTCATCAAGAGACCCAGTACTTC. Encoded protein: CASSLSGSHQETQYF.

The chain uses TRBV13 and TRBJ1-2; no reliable D call. The CDR3 has 15 residues. V lost 1 base to trimming and J lost 1 base, with 10 bases between them. Germline CDR1 reads PRHDT; CDR2 reads FYEKMQ (reference sequence). The CDR3 spells CASSLETGVNYGYTF. Written as DNA, the CDR3 is TGTGCCAGCAGCTTAGAAACCGGGGTTAACTATGGCTACACCTTC.

This rearrangement joins TRBV5-1 to TRBJ2-7; the match to TRBD1 covers 12 bases. The ends lost 5 bases at V and 5 bases at J; junction bases unmatched: 5. CDR1 is SGHRS, CDR2 YFSETQ, per germline. The CDR3 is made up of 14 amino acids. For the CDR3, the DNA is TGCGCCAGCAGGACCGGGACAGGGGGCGACGAGCAGTACTTC. This codes for CASRTGTGGDEQYF.

The chain combines TRBV11-3 with TRBJ2-7, with D unresolved. Trimming shortened V by 4 bases and J by 0 bases, and 4 bases separated the two germline ends. Germline lookup yields CDR1 SGHNT and CDR2 YENEEA. The CDR3 is made up of 12 amino acids. The CDR3 bases are TGTGCCAGCAGCTCTATCTCCTACGAGCAGTACTTC. Translating it yields CASSSISYEQYF.

In nucleotides, the CDR3 is TGTGCCAGCAGCGTAGGGGGGGAGGGAAAGCTGGCCAAAAACATTCAGTACTTC. Encoded protein: CASSVGGEGKLAKNIQYF. The V call is TRBV9, the J call TRBJ2-4; 7 nucleotides agree with TRBD2. The J segment lost 1 base and the V segment lost 0 bases, leaving 10 bases of the junction unmatched. Germline-derived CDR1 and CDR2 are SGDLS and YYNGEE. The CDR3 totals 18 residues.

This clone was seen only once. CDR3 nucleotides: TGTGCCAGCAGTGAGGTACAGGCAGGGGGCTCTAGGGGCTACACCTTC. This encodes CASSEVQAGGSRGYTF. J is TRBJ1-2 and V is TRBV2, with TRBD1 matching 8 bases. CDR1 is SNHLY, CDR2 FYNNEI, per germline. J was trimmed by 8 bases and V by 3 bases; bases with no gene match: 14. This CDR3 is built from 16 residues.

The chain carries TRBV4-2 and TRBJ2-1; 13 nucleotides agree with TRBD2. The germline V gene has CDR1 LGHNA and CDR2 YNFKEQ. After removal of 0 bases from V and 7 bases from J, the junction contained 6 bases not matched to a gene. CDR3 length: 17 amino acids. The CDR3 protein is CASSQDMGLAGKNEQFF. The DNA of the CDR3 is TGTGCCAGCAGCCAAGATATGGGACTAGCGGGAAAGAATGAGCAGTTCTTC.

The gene calls are TRBV6-1 and TRBJ2-1; 8 bases match TRBD2. Germline V gene sequence: CDR1 MNHNS, CDR2 SASEGT. V trimming: 7 bases; J trimming: 9 bases; junction bases outside the gene matches: 14. The CDR3 has 15 residues. The CDR3 DNA is TGTGCCAGCATCTCTTCAGCGGGAGTGGACAGTGAGCAGTTCTTC. As protein: CASISSAGVDSEQFF.

The chain employs TRBV6-1 and TRBJ2-7, with a weak D call TRBD1 (5 bases). Trimming left V 3 bases short and J 7 bases short, with 16 bases between. CDR3 length equals 14 residues. The germline CDR1 and CDR2 sequences are MNHNS and SASEGT. In DNA, the CDR3 is TGTGCCAGCAGTGATCCAGGGTTCGGTCGGGAGCAGTACTTC. The encoded protein is CASSDPGFGREQYF.